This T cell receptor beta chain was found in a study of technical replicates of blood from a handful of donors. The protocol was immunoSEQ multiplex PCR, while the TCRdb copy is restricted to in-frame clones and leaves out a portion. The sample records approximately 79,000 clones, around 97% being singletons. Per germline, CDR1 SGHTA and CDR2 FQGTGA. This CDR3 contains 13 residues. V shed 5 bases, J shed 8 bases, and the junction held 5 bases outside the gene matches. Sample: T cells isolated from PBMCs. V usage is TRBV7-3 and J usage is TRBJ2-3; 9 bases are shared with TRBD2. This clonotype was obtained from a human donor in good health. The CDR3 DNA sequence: TGTGCCAGCAGCGGAAATAGCGGGGGTACGCAGTATTTT. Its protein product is CASSGNSGGTQYF.